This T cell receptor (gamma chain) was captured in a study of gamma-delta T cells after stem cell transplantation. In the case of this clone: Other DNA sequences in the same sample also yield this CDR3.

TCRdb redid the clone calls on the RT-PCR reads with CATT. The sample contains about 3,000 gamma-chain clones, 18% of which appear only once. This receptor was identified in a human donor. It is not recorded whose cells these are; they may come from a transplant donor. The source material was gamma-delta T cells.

In nucleotides, the CDR3 is TGTGCCACCTGGGACGGGCCTCGTTATAAGAAACTCTTT. It is translated as CATWDGPRYKKLF. The rearrangement joins TRGV2 to TRGJ1 or TRGJ2. The CDR3 has 13 amino acids. V lost 0 bases to trimming and J lost 6 bases; unmatched junction nucleotides: 5. CDR1 is EGSNGY, CDR2 YDSYNSKV, per germline.